This T cell receptor (beta chain) was identified in a study of CD8+CD57+ T cells in acquired aplastic anemia. Study-level findings and limits: Sharing between patients and controls was observed for around 30 CD8+ CDR3 sequences.

V shed 4 bases and J shed 4 bases, with 11 bases lying between them. The CDR3 length is 13 residues. Per the germline V gene, CDR1 is SGHTS and CDR2 is YDEGEE. A few counts support this clonotype. What it recognizes is unknown. Investigators profiled TCR beta VDJ and CDR3 from genomic DNA template. TCRdb re-derived calls from the reads in MiXCR, one entry per CDR3 protein. The table shows a few hundred thousand distinct CDR3 sequences, with over 25% occurring only once. Those patients picked for sequencing had displayed CD8+CD57+ cell expansion on flow cytometry. Blood came from patients not yet given any therapy.

Sequencing was performed on sorted CD4+, CD8+, or CD8+CD57+ T cells (not recorded which) from PBMCs. The rearrangement joins TRBV5-8 to TRBJ1-1; a possible D gene is TRBD1 (5 bases). The source is a human donor with aplastic anemia. The CDR3 loop is CASSQAGSTEAFF. In nucleotides, the CDR3 is TGTGCCAGCAGCCAAGCAGGGTCCACTGAAGCTTTCTTT.